This T cell receptor (beta chain) appears in the sequencing data of a study of blood T cell repertoires in COVID-19. Study as a whole: PBMCs, B-cell-depleted T cells, or T cells provided the cDNA or gDNA that made up the material.

This CDR3 has 14 residues. Germline CDR1 reads SGHRS; CDR2 reads YFSETQ. The J segment lost 6 bases and the V segment lost 4 bases, leaving 3 bases of the junction unmatched. In the authors' methods: It was from reference gene primer amplification that nucleated cell counts were estimated. The table came from immunoSEQ multiplex PCR; TCRdb's copy has only in-frame clones and leaves some out. That table gives V, J and clone size, and the DNA gave D and trimming. The repertoire holds 65,000 to 90,000 clones, with roughly 82% as singletons. Sequencing used peripheral blood. The V and J genes are TRBV5-1 and TRBJ2-2; 10 nucleotides agree with TRBD1. The TCR originated in a man aged 45-65 years with active COVID-19. In nucleotides, the CDR3 is TGCGCCAGCAGCACGACAGGGGGCCCCGGGGAGCTGTTTTTT. This encodes CASSTTGGPGELFF.